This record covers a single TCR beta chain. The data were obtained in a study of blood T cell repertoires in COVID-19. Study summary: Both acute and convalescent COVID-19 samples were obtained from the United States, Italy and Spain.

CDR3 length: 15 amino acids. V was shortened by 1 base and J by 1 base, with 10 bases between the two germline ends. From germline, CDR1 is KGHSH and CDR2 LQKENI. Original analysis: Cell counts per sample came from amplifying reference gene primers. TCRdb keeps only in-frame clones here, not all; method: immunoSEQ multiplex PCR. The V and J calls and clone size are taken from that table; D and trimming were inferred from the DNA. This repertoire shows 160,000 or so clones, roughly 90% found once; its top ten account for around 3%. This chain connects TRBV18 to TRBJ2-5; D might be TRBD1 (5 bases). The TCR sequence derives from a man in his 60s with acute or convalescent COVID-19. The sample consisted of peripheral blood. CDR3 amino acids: CASSPRQSPQETQYF. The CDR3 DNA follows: TGTGCCAGCTCACCACGACAGTCACCCCAAGAGACCCAGTACTTC.